The 18 T cell receptor beta chains below were found in one sample sequenced in a study of T cells in Graves' hyperthyroidism and ophthalmopathy. TCR beta CDR3 sequences were amplified from RNA transcripts. An initial round of RT-PCR targeting the TCR CDR3 relied on the HTBI primer set. TCRdb called the multiplex PCR reads again in MiXCR, with one record for every CDR3 protein. The repertoire has 300,000 to 350,000 distinct CDR3 sequences, roughly 20% of them found once; the top ten carry about 53%. Sequences were obtained from blood. The receptors were gathered from a woman aged 50 to 60 with Graves' hyperthyroidism.

This clonotype appeared a few times. The chain joins TRBV4-1 to TRBJ2-3; perhaps TRBD2 as D (6 bases). The CDR3 spans 15 residues. From germline, CDR1 is MGHRA and CDR2 YSYEKL. Deletions cut 6 bases from V and 4 bases from J, with 17 bases between. The CDR3 here is CASSLDYPVADTQYF. DNA for the CDR3: TGCGCCAGCAGTCTGGACTACCCGGTGGCAGATACGCAGTATTTT.

The chain joins TRBV7-3 to TRBJ2-5; 7 bases are a match to TRBD2. The trim removed 1 base at V and 5 bases at J, leaving 10 bases unmatched. Per germline, CDR1 SGHTA and CDR2 FQGTGA. CDR3 length equals 16 residues. CDR3 amino acids: CASSLRGGGSRETQYF. The CDR3 DNA reads as TGTGCCAGCAGCTTAAGGGGGGGAGGGTCACGGGAGACCCAGTACTTC.

The chain recombines TRBV12-3 or TRBV12-4 with TRBJ2-1; TRBD2 agrees at 15 bases. V shed 5 bases and J 5 bases; nucleotides not matched to a gene: 7. CDR3 length: 17 residues. In DNA form, the CDR3 reads TGTGCCAGCAGTGCTAGGACTAGCGGGAGGGGGAACAATGAGCAGTTCTTC. It codes for CASSARTSGRGNNEQFF.

This clonotype was counted at least ten times. This rearrangement joins TRBV12-3 or TRBV12-4 to TRBJ1-1; 7 bases align to TRBD1. The CDR3 contains 13 residues. J was trimmed by 1 base and V by 6 bases; bases with no gene match: 2. The CDR3, as DNA: TGTGCCAGCAGGACAGGGACGAACACTGAAGCTTTCTTT. Translating gives CASRTGTNTEAFF.

This clonotype came up a few times. This chain links TRBV6-1 with TRBJ2-3, with 11 bases that match TRBD2. Germline V gene lookup returns CDR1 MNHNS and CDR2 SASEGT. Losses at the gene ends were 5 bases for V and 6 bases for J; bases not matched to a gene: 10. The CDR3 loop spans 16 amino acids. The CDR3 DNA reads as TGTGCCAGCAGTTTGCTGTTAGCGGGGGGGCAGGATACGCAGTATTTT. Translated: CASSLLLAGGQDTQYF.

This clonotype was counted a few times. This chain links TRBV20-1 with TRBJ2-5; the match to TRBD1 covers 7 bases. There are 13 residues in the CDR3. V trimming: 5 bases; J trimming: 3 bases; junction bases outside the gene matches: 6. The germline CDR1 and CDR2 sequences are DFQATT and SNEGSKA (reference sequence). The CDR3: CSAETGREETQYF. The CDR3 DNA is TGCAGTGCTGAGACAGGGCGAGAAGAGACCCAGTACTTC.

This clonotype was picked up many times. The chain couples TRBV27 to TRBJ1-1; D unclear. The CDR3 spans 14 residues. In germline, CDR1 is MNHEY, CDR2 SMNVEV (reference sequence). The V and J ends lost 2 bases and 7 bases respectively, with 14 bases between them. DNA for the CDR3: TGTGCCAGCAGTTTAGGAGTTGGGCGCGGTGAAGCTTTCTTT. Translating it yields CASSLGVGRGEAFF.

This clonotype was detected only a few times. The chain has TRBV6-1 and TRBJ2-7; 8 bases match TRBD2. The V gene's germline CDR1 is MNHNS and CDR2 SASEGT. The CDR3 runs 13 residues. V shed 6 bases, J shed 3 bases, and the junction held 4 bases outside the gene matches. In nucleotides, the CDR3 is TGTGCCAGCAGGTCACTAGCGGTCTACGAGCAGTACTTC. It yields the protein CASRSLAVYEQYF.

This clonotype was recorded at least ten times. This rearrangement joins TRBV18 to TRBJ1-1; D uncertain. Trimming took off 2 bases at V and 7 bases at J, with 11 bases between the two ends. The CDR3 totals 13 residues. Germline V gene lookup returns CDR1 KGHSH and CDR2 LQKENI. CDR3 DNA: TGTGCCAGCTCACCAGAGGTACAGAGTGAAGCTTTCTTT. It encodes CASSPEVQSEAFF. Supplemented by reference TRBV18 and TRBJ1-1, the full variable domain reads NAGVMQNPRHLVRRRGQEARLRCSPMKGHSHVYWYRQLPEEGLKFMVYLQKENIIDESGMPKERFSAEFPKEGPSILRIQQVVRGDSAAYFCASSPEVQSEAFFGQGTRLTVV.

There are a few counts of this clonotype. The chain uses TRBV6-5 and TRBJ2-3, with D perhaps TRBD1 (5 bases). This CDR3 is built from 15 residues. CDR1 MNHEY and CDR2 SVGAGI come from the germline V gene. Deletions cut 4 bases from V and 1 base from J, with 12 bases between. CDR3 sequence: CASSSAGWGTDTQYF. CDR3 in DNA: TGTGCCAGCAGTTCAGCAGGGTGGGGCACAGATACGCAGTATTTT.

For this clonotype: Since a much larger clone is just one base distant, this may be a read error. The rearrangement joins TRBV20-1 to TRBJ2-5, with 12 positions matching TRBD2. V was pared by 7 bases and J by 5 bases, with 11 bases of the junction left unmatched. Germline V lookup: CDR1 DFQATT, CDR2 SNEGSKA (reference sequence). The CDR3 is made up of 15 amino acids. The DNA for the CDR3 is TGCAGTGGGGCCGTGGCTAGCGGGGGGGCGGAGACCCAGTACTTC. As protein: CSGAVASGGAETQYF.

This chain joins TRBV20-1 and TRBJ1-1; unclear D gene. V gave up 0 bases and J gave up 11 bases, with 19 bases separating them. Germline-derived CDR1 and CDR2 are DFQATT and SNEGSKA (reference sequence). The CDR3 sequence is 14 residues long. The CDR3 nucleotides are TGCAGTGCTAGAGATGGGGTGGTGTTATCGGCGGCTTTCTTT. Translation gives CSARDGVVLSAAFF.

In its sample, this clonotype was seen a few times. The rearrangement uses TRBV29-1 and TRBJ1-1; D not certain. Germline-derived CDR1 and CDR2 are SQVTM and ANQGSEA. The CDR3 runs 13 residues. Trimming removed 7 bases at V and 0 bases at J, with 12 bases between. The CDR3 loop is CSGLPNLNTEAFF. The CDR3 DNA reads as TGCAGCGGTCTACCGAACCTGAACACTGAAGCTTTCTTT. Variable domain in full (rest from reference TRBV29-1 and TRBJ1-1): SAVISQKPSRDICQRGTSLTIQCQVDSQVTMMFWYRQQPGQSLTLIATANQGSEATYESGFVIDKFPISRPNLTFSTLTVSNMSPEDSSIYLCSGLPNLNTEAFFGQGTRLTVV.

This clonotype was seen many times. This rearrangement joins TRBV20-1 to TRBJ2-5, with 12 bases matching TRBD2. V shed 3 bases, J shed 1 base, and the junction held 3 bases outside the gene matches. CDR1 and CDR2 from the germline V gene are DFQATT and SNEGSKA (reference sequence). The CDR3 covers 15 residues. The CDR3 DNA reads as TGCAGTGCTAGGCCGACTAGCGGGAGCCAAGAGACCCAGTACTTC. It yields the protein CSARPTSGSQETQYF.

This chain uses TRBV7-9 with TRBJ1-1; the D is unclear. CDR1 SEHNR and CDR2 FQNEAQ come from the germline V gene (reference sequence). CDR3 length: 17 residues. V was shortened by 1 base and J by 0 bases, with 15 bases between the two germline ends. CDR3 region: CASSLVGASYMNTEAFF. The CDR3 DNA sequence: TGTGCCAGCAGCTTAGTAGGTGCCAGCTACATGAACACTGAAGCTTTCTTT. Drawing the rest from reference TRBV7-9 and TRBJ1-1, the complete variable domain is DTGVSQNPRHKITKRGQNVTFRCDPISEHNRLYWYRQTLGQGPEFLTYFQNEAQLEKSRLLSDRFSAERPKGSFSTLEIQRTEQGDSAMYLCASSLVGASYMNTEAFFGQGTRLTVV.

A few counts support this clonotype. V and J are TRBV6-6 and TRBJ1-2; D gene unclear. Germline CDR1 and CDR2: MNHNY and SVGAGI (reference sequence). The CDR3 spans 14 residues. Deletions cut 2 bases from V and 4 bases from J, with 11 bases between. CDR3 in DNA: TGTGCCAGCAGTTACCAGACTGGCGCCTATGGCTACACCTTC. It is translated as CASSYQTGAYGYTF.

Many counts were recorded for this clonotype. The rearrangement joins TRBV30 to TRBJ2-7; maybe TRBD2 (5 bases). V shed 2 bases and J shed 0 bases, with 5 bases lying between them. Germline values: CDR1 GTSNPN, CDR2 SVGIG (reference sequence). The CDR3 is made up of 12 amino acids. CDR3 amino acids: CAWSRGSYEQYF. DNA of the CDR3: TGTGCCTGGAGTCGGGGCTCCTACGAGCAGTACTTC.

The chain is built from TRBV7-8 and TRBJ2-3; D remains ambiguous. V was shortened by 4 bases and J by 2 bases, with 13 bases between the two germline ends. This CDR3 contains 15 residues. CDR1 SGHVS and CDR2 FQNEAQ come from the germline V gene. The CDR3 is CASSSDRTDTDTQYF. CDR3 nucleotides: TGTGCCAGCAGCTCGGACCGGACGGACACAGATACGCAGTATTTT.